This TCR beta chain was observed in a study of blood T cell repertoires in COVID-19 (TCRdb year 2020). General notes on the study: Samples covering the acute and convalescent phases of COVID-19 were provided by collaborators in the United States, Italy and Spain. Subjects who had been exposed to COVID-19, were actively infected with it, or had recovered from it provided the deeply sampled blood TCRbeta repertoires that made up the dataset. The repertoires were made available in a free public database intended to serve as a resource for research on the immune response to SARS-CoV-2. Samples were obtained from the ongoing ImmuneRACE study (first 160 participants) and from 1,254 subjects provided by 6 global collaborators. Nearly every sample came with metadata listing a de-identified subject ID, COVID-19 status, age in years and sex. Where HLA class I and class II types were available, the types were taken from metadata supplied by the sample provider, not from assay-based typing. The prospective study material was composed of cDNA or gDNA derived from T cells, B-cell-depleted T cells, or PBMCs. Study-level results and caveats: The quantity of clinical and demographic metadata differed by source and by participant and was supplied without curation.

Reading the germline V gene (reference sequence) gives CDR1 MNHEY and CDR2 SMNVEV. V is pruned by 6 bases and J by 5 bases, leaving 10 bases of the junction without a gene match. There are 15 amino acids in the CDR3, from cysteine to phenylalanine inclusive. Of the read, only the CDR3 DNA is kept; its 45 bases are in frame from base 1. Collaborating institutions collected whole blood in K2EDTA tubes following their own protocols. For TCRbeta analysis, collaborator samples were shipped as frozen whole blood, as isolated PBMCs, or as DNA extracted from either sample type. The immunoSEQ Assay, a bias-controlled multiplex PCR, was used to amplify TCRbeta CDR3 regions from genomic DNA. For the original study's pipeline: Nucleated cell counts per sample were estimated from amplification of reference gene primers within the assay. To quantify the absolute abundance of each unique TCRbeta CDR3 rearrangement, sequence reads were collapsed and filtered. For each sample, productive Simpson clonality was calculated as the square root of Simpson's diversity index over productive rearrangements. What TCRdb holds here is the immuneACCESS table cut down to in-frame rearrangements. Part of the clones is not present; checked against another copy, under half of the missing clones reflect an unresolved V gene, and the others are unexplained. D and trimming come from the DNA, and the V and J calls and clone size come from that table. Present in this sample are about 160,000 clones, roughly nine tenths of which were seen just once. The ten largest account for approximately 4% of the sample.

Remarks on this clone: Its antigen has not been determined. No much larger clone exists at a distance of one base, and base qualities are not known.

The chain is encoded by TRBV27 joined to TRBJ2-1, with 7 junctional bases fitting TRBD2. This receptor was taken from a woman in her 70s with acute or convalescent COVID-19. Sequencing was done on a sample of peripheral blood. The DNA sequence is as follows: TGTGCCAGCAGCTGGGTGGGGGGGTTAAACAATGAGCAGTTCTTC. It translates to CASSWVGGLNNEQFF.